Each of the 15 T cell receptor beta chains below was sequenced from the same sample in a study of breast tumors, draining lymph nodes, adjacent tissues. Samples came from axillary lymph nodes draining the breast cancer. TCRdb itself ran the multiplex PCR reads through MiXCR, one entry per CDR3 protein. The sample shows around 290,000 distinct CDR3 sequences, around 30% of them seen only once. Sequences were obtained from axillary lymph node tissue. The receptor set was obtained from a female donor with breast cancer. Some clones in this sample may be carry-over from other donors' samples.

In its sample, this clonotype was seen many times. The CDR3 reads CSASGGLGEKLFF. The CDR3 DNA reads TGCAGTGCTAGTGGAGGGCTCGGTGAAAAACTGTTTTTT. The chain employs TRBV20-1 and TRBJ1-4; D remains ambiguous. Germline V lookup: CDR1 DFQATT, CDR2 SNEGSKA (reference sequence). The CDR3 covers 13 residues. Trimming left V 3 bases short and J 7 bases short, with 12 bases between.

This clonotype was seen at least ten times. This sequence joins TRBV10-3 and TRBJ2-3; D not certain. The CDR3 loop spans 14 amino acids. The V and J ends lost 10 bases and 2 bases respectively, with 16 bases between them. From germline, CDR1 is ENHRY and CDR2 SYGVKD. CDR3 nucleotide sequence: TGTGCCACGGGTAGCCCCCAGATCACAGATACGCAGTATTTT. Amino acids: CATGSPQITDTQYF.

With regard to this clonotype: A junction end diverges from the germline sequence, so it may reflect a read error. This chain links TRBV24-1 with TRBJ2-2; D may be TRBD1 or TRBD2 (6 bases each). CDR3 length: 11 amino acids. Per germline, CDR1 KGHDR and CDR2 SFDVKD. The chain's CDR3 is CATSGRGELSF. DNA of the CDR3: TGTGCCACCAGTGGGAGGGGGGAGCTGTCTTTT.

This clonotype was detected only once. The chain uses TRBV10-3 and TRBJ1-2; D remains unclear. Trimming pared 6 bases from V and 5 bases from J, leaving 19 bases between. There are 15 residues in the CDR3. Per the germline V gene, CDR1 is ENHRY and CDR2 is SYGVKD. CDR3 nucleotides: TGTGCCATCAGCTACTCGAATGATGGTTGGTATGGCTACACCTTC. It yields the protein CAISYSNDGWYGYTF.

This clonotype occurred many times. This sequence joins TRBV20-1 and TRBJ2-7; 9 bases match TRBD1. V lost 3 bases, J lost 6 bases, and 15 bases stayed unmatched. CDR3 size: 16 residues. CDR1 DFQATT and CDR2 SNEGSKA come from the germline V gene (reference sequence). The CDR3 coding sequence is TGCAGTGCTAGCTACGTGGTTGGACAGGGGAATATCGAGCAGTACTTC. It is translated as CSASYVVGQGNIEQYF.

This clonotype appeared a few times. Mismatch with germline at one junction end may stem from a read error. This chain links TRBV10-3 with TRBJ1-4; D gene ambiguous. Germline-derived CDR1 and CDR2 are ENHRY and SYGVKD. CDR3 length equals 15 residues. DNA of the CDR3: TGTGCCATCAGTGAGTCTGCGGACGGTGGGGAAAGACTGTTTTTT. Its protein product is CAISESADGGERLFF.

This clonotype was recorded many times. CDR3 sequence: CASSLGGVEKLFF. As DNA, the CDR3 is TGCGCCAGCAGCCTTGGGGGTGTTGAAAAACTGTTTTTT. V usage is TRBV5-1 and J usage is TRBJ1-4, with a possible D match to TRBD1 (5 bases). The CDR3 sequence is 13 residues long. Trimming stripped 4 bases from V and 7 bases from J, with 11 bases between. Germline-derived CDR1 and CDR2 are SGHRS and YFSETQ.

The CDR3 nucleotides are TGTGCCAGCAGCCCCTTGAACACTGAAGCTTTCTTT. Translating it yields CASSPLNTEAFF. The J gene is TRBJ1-1, the V gene TRBV7-9; D call uncertain. Between the trimmed V and J ends, which lost 5 bases and 0 bases, there was a span of 4 bases. The CDR3 is made up of 12 amino acids. The V gene's germline CDR1 is SEHNR and CDR2 FQNEAQ (reference sequence). Full variable domain (outside the CDR3, taken from reference TRBV7-9 and TRBJ1-1): DTGVSQNPRHKITKRGQNVTFRCDPISEHNRLYWYRQTLGQGPEFLTYFQNEAQLEKSRLLSDRFSAERPKGSFSTLEIQRTEQGDSAMYLCASSPLNTEAFFGQGTRLTVV.

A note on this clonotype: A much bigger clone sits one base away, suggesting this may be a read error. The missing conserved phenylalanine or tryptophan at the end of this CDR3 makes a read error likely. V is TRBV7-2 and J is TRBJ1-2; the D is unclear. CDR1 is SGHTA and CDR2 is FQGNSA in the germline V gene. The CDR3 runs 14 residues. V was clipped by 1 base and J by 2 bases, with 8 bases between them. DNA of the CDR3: TGTGCCAGCAGCTTAGTCGGAAACAACTATGGCTACACCCTC. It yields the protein CASSLVGNNYGYTL.

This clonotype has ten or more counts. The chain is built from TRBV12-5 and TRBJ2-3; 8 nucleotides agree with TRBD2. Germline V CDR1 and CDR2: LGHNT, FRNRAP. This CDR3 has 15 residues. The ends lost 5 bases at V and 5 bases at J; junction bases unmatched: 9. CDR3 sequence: CASGLQAGVEDTQYF. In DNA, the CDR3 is TGTGCTAGTGGTCTTCAAGCGGGAGTGGAAGATACGCAGTATTTT.

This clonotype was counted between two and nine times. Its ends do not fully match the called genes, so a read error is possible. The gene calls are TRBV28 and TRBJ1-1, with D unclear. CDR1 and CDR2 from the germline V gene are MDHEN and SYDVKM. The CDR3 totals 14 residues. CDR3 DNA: TGTGCCAGCAGTTTATGGTCAGTGAACACTGAGGCTTTCTTT. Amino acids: CASSLWSVNTEAFF.

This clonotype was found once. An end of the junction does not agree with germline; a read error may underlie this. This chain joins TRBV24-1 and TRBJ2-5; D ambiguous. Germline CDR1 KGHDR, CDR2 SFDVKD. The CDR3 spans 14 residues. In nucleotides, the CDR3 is TGTGCCACCGGTGAGTCGAATATACGAGAGACCCAGTACTTC. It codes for CATGESNIRETQYF.

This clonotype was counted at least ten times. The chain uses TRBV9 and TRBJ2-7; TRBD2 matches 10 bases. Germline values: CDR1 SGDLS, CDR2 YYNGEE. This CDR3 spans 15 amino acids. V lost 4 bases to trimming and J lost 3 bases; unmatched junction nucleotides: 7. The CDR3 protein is CASSPQGLASYEQYF. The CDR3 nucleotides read TGTGCCAGCAGCCCTCAGGGACTAGCGAGCTACGAGCAGTACTTC.

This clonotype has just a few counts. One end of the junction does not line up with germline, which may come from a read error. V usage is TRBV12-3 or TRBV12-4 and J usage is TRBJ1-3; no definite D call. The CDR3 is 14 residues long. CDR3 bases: TGTGCCAGCAGATACGAGAACTCTGGAAGCACCATATATTTT. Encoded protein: CASRYENSGSTIYF.

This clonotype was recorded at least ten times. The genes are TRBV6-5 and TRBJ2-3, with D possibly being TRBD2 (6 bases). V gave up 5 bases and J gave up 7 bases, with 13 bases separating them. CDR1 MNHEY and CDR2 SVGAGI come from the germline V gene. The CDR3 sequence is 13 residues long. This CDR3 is CASSVAVAYTQYF. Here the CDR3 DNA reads TGTGCCAGCAGTGTAGCGGTCGCTTATACGCAGTATTTT.